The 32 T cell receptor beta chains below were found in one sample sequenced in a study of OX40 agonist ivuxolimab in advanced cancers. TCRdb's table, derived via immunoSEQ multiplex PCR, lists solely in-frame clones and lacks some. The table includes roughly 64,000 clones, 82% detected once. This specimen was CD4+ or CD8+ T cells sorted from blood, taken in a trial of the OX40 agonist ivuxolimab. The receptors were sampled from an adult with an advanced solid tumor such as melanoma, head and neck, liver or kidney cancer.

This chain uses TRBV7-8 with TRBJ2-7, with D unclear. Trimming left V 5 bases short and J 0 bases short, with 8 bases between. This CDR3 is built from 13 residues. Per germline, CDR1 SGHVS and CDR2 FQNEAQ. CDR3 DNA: TGTGCCAGCAGCCTGGGAAACTCCTACGAGCAGTACTTC. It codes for CASSLGNSYEQYF.

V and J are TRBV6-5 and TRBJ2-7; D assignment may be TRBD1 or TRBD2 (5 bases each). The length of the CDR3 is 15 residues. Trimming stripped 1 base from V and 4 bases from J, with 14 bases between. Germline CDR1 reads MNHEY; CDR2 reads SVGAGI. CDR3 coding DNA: TGTGCCAGCAGTTACTTAGGGCAGGGAGATTACGAGCAGTACTTC. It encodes CASSYLGQGDYEQYF.

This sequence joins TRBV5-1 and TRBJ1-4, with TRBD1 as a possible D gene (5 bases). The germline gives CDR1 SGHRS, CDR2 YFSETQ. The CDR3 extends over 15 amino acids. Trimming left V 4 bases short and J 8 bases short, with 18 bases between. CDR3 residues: CASSETGNMGEKLFF. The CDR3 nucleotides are TGCGCCAGCAGCGAAACAGGCAACATGGGGGAAAAACTGTTTTTT. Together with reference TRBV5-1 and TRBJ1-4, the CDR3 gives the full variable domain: KAGVTQTPRYLIKTRGQQVTLSCSPISGHRSVSWYQQTPGQGLQFLFEYFSETQRNKGNFPGRFSGRQFSNSRSEMNVSTLELGDSALYLCASSETGNMGEKLFFGSGTQLSVL.

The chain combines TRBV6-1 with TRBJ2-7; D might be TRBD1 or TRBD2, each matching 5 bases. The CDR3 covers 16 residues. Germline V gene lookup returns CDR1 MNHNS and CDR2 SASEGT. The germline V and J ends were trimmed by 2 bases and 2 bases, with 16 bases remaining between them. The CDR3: CASSELSGTDTYEQYF. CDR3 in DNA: TGTGCCAGCAGTGAACTCTCCGGGACCGATACCTACGAGCAGTACTTC.

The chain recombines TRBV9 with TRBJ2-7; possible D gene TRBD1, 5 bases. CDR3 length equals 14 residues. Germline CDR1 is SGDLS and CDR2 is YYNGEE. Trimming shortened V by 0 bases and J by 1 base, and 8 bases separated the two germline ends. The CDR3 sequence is CASSVAAGSYEQYF. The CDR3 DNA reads TGTGCCAGCAGCGTAGCTGCAGGGTCCTACGAGCAGTACTTC.

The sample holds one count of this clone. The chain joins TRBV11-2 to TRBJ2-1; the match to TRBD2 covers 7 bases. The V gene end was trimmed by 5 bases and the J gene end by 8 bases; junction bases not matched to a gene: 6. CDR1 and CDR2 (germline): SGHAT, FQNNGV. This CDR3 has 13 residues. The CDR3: CASSGGLSHEQFF. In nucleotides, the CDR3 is TGTGCCAGCAGCGGGGGACTATCTCATGAGCAGTTCTTC.

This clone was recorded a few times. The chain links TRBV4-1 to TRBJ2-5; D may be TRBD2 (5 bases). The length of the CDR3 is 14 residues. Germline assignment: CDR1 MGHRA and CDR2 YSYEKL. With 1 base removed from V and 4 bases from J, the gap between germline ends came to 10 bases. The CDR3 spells CASSQVPAAETQYF. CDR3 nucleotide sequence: TGCGCCAGCAGCCAAGTCCCAGCGGCAGAGACCCAGTACTTC.

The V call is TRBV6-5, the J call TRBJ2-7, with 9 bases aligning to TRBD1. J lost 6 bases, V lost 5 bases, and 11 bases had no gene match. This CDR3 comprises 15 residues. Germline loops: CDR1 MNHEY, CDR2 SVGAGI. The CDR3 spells CASSTSGTGKAEQYF. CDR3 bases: TGTGCCAGCAGTACCTCCGGGACAGGGAAGGCCGAGCAGTACTTC.

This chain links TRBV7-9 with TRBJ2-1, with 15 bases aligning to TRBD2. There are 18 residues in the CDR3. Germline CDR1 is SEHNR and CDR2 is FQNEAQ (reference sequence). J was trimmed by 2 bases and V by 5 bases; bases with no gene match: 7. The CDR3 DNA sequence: TGTGCCAGCAGCCCAGGACTAGCGGGAGGGCTCACCTACAATGAGCAGTTCTTC. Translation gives CASSPGLAGGLTYNEQFF.

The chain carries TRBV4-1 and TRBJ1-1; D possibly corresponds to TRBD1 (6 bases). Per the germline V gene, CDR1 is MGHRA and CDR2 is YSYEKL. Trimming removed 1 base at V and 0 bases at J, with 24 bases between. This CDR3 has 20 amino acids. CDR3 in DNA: TGCGCCAGCAGCCAAGGGGGGCCCCGGGACATCGGCGACGTGAACACTGAAGCTTTCTTT. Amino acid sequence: CASSQGGPRDIGDVNTEAFF.

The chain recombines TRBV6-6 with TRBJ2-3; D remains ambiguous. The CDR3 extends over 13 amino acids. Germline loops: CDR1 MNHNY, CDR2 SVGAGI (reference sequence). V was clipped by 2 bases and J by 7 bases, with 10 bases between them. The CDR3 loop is CASSYRVPNTQYF. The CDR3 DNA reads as TGTGCCAGCAGTTACCGGGTCCCAAATACGCAGTATTTT.

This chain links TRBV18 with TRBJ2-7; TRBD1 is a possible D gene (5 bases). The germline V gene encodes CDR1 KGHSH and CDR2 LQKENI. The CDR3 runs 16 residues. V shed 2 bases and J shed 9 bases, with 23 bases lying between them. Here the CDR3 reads CASSPTQGRHSSGQYF. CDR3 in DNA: TGTGCCAGCTCACCAACCCAGGGTCGGCACTCTTCGGGGCAGTACTTC.

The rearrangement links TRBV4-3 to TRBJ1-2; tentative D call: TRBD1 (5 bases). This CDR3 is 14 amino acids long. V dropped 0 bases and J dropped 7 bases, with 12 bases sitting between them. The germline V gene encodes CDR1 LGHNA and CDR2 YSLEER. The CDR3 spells CASSQEVAGVGYTF. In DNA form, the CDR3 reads TGCGCCAGCAGCCAAGAGGTCGCGGGGGTTGGCTACACCTTC.

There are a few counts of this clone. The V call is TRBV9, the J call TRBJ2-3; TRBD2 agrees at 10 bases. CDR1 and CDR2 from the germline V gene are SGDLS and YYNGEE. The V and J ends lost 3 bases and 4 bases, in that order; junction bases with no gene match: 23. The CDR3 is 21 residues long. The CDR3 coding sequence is TGTGCCAGCAGCGCCCAACGGGGGACTAGCGTCAGATATGCGCTCCCAGATACGCAGTATTTT. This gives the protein CASSAQRGTSVRYALPDTQYF.

The CDR3 sequence is CASSLWENGYTF. CDR3 coding DNA: TGTGCCAGCAGCTTATGGGAGAATGGCTACACCTTC. This chain connects TRBV11-3 to TRBJ1-2; D is unresolved. The germline CDR1 and CDR2 sequences are SGHNT and YENEEA. The V gene lost 2 bases and the J gene lost 6 bases, with 7 bases spanning the gap. There are 12 residues in the CDR3.

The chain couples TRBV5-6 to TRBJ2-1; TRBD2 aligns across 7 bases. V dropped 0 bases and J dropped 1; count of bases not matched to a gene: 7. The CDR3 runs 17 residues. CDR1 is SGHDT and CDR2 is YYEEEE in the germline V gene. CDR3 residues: CASSLVLAVRSYNEQFF. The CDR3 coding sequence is TGTGCCAGCAGCTTGGTTCTAGCGGTGCGTTCCTACAATGAGCAGTTCTTC.

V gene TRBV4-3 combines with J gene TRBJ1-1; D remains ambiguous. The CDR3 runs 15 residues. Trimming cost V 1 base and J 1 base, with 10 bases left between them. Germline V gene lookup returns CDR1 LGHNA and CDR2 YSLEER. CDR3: CASSQGESSNTEAFF. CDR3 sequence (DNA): TGCGCCAGCAGCCAAGGGGAGTCCTCGAACACTGAAGCTTTCTTT.

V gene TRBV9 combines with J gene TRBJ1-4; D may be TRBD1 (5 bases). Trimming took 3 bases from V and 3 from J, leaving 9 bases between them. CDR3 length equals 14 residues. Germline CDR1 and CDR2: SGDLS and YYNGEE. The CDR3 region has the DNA TGTGCCAGCAGCGGAGGGGACGCTAATGAAAAACTGTTTTTT. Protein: CASSGGDANEKLFF.

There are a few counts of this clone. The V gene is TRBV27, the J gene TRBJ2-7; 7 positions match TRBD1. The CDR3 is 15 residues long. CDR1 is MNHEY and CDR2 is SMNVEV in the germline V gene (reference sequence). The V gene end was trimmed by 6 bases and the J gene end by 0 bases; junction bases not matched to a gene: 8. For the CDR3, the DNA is TGTGCCAGCAGGCCTGGGACAGATCCCTCCTACGAGCAGTACTTC. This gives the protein CASRPGTDPSYEQYF.

CDR3: CASSMGDILETQYF. Here the CDR3 DNA reads TGCGCCAGCAGCATGGGAGATATTTTAGAGACCCAGTACTTC. The V gene is TRBV5-1, the J gene TRBJ2-5; tentatively, D is TRBD2 (5 bases). V was pared by 4 bases and J by 4 bases, with 14 bases between. Germline V gene data show CDR1 as SGHRS and CDR2 as YFSETQ. The CDR3 sequence is 14 residues long.

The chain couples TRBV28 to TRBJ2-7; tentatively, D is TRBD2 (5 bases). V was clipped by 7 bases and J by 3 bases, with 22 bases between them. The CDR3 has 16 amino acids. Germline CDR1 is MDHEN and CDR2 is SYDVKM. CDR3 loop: CASITTREPKLYEQYF. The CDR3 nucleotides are TGTGCCAGCATCACCACAAGGGAGCCCAAGCTCTACGAGCAGTACTTC.

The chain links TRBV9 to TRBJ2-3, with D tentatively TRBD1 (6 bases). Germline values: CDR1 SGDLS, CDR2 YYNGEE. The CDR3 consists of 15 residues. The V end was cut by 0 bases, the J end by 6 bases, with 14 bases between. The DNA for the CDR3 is TGTGCCAGCAGCGTAGGACGCCAGGGGTTCGATACGCAGTATTTT. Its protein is CASSVGRQGFDTQYF. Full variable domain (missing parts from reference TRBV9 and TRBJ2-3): DSGVTQTPKHLITATGQRVTLRCSPRSGDLSVYWYQQSLDQGLQFLIQYYNGEERAKGNILERFSAQQFPDLHSELNLSSLELGDSALYFCASSVGRQGFDTQYFGPGTRLTVL.

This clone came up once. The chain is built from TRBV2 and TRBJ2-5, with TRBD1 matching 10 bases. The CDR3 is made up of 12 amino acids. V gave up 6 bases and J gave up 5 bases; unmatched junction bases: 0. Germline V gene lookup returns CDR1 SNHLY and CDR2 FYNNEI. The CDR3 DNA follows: TGTGCCAGCAGGACAGGGGGCGAGACCCAGTACTTC. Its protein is CASRTGGETQYF.

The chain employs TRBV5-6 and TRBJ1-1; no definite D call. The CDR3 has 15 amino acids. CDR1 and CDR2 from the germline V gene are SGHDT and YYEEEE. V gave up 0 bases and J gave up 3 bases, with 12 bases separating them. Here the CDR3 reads CASSLAGQYYTEAFF. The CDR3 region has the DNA TGTGCCAGCAGCTTGGCCGGTCAGTACTACACTGAAGCTTTCTTT. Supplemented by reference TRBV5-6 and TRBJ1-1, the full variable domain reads DAGVTQSPTHLIKTRGQQVTLRCSPKSGHDTVSWYQQALGQGPQFIFQYYEEEERQRGNFPDRFSGHQFPNYSSELNVNALLLGDSALYLCASSLAGQYYTEAFFGQGTRLTVV.

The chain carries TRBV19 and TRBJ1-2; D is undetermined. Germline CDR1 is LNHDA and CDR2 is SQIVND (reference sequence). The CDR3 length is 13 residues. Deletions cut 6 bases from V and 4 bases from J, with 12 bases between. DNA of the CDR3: TGTGCCAGTAGCTCCCGGGCAAGCTATGGCTACACCTTC. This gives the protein CASSSRASYGYTF. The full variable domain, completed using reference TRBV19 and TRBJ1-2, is DGGITQSPKYLFRKEGQNVTLSCEQNLNHDAMYWYRQDPGQGLRLIYYSQIVNDFQKGDIAEGYSVSREKKESFPLTVTSAQKNPTAFYLCASSSRASYGYTFGSGTRLTVV.

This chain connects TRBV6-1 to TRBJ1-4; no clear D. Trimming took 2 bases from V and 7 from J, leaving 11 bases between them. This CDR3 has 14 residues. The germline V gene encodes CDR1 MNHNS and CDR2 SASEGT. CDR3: CASSENWAGEKLFF. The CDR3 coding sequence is TGTGCCAGCAGTGAAAACTGGGCCGGTGAAAAACTGTTTTTT.

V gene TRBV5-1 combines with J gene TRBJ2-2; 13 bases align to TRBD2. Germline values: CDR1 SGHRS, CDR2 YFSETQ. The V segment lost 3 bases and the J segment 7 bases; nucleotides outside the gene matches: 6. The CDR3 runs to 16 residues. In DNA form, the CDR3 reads TGCGCCAGCAGCTGGACTAGCGGGAGCATGGGCGGGGAGCTGTTTTTT. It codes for CASSWTSGSMGGELFF.

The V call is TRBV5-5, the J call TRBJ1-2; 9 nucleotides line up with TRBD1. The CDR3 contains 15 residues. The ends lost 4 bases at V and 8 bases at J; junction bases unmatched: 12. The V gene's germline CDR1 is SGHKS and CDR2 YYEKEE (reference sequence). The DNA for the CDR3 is TGTGCCAGCAGCCCGATAAGCACAGGGGGCCAGGGCTACACCTTC. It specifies CASSPISTGGQGYTF.

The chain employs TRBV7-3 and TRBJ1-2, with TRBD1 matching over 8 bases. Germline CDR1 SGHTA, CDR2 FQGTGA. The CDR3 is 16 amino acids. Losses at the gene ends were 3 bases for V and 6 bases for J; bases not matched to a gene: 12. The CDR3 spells CASSLLFSGQVDGYTF. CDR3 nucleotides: TGTGCCAGCAGCTTGTTGTTTTCGGGACAGGTCGATGGCTACACCTTC.

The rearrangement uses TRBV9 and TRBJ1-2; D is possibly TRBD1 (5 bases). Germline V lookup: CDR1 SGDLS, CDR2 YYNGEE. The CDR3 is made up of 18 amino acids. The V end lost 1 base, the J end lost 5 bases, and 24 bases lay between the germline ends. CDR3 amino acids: CASSVSERGADSFYGYTF. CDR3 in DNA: TGTGCCAGCAGCGTAAGTGAAAGAGGAGCAGACAGCTTTTATGGCTACACCTTC. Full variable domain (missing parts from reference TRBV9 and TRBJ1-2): DSGVTQTPKHLITATGQRVTLRCSPRSGDLSVYWYQQSLDQGLQFLIQYYNGEERAKGNILERFSAQQFPDLHSELNLSSLELGDSALYFCASSVSERGADSFYGYTFGSGTRLTVV.

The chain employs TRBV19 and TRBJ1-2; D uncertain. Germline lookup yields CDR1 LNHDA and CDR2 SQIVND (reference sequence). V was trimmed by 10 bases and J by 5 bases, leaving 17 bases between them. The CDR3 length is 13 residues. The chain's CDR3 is CATKVSVEYGYTF. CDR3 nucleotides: TGTGCCACCAAGGTGTCGGTCGAATATGGCTACACCTTC.

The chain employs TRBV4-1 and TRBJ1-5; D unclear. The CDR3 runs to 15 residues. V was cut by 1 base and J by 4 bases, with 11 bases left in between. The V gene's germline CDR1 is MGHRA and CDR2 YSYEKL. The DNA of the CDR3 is TGCGCCAGCAGCCAAGGAGGTGGCGGGAATCAGCCCCAGCATTTT. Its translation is CASSQGGGGNQPQHF.